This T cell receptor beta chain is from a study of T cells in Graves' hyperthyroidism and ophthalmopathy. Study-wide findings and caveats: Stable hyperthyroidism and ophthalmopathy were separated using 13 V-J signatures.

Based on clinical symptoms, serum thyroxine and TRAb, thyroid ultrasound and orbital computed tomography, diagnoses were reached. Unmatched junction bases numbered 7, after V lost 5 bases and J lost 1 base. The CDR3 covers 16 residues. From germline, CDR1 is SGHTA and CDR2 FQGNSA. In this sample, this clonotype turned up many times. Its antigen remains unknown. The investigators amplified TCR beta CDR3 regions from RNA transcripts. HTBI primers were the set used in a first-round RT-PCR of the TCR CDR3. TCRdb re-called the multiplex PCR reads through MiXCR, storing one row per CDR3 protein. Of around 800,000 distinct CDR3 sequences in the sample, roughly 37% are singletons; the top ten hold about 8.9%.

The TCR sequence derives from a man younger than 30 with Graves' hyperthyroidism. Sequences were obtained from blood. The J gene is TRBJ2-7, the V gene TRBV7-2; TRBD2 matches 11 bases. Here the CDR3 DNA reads TGTGCCAGCAGCATTGCGGGACTAGCGGATTCCTACGAGCAGTACTTC. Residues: CASSIAGLADSYEQYF.